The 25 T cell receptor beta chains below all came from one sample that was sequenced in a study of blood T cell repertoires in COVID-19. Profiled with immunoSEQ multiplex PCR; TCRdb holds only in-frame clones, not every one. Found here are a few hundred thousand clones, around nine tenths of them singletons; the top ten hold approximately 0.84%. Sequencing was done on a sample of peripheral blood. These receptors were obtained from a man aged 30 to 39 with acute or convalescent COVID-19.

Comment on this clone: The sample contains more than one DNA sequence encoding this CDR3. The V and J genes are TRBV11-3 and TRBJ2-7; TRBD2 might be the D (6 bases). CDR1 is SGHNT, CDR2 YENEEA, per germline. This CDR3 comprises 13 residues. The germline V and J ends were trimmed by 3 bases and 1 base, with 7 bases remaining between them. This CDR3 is CASSLGGSYEQYF. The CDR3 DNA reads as TGTGCCAGCAGCTTGGGGGGTTCCTACGAGCAGTACTTC.

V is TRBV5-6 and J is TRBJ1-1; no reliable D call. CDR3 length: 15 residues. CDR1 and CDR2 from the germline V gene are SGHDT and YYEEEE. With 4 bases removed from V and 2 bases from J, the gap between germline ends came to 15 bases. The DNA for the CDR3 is TGTGCCAGCAGCATGGTGGGGAGTCCTAACACTGAAGCTTTCTTT. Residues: CASSMVGSPNTEAFF.

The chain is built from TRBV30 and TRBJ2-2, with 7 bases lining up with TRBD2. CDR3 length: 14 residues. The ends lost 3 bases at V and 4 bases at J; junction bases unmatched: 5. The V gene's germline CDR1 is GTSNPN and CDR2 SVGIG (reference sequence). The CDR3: CAWRDLAGTGELFF. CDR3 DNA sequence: TGTGCCTGGAGGGATTTAGCGGGCACCGGGGAGCTGTTTTTT.

CDR3 protein: CATRGNEQFF. CDR3 DNA sequence: TGTGCCACCCGGGGCAATGAGCAGTTCTTC. The chain recombines TRBV7-9 with TRBJ2-1; TRBD2 is a possible D gene (5 bases). Deletions cut 10 bases from V and 6 bases from J, with 7 bases between. The CDR3 totals 10 residues. The germline CDR1 and CDR2 sequences are SEHNR and FQNEAQ (reference sequence).

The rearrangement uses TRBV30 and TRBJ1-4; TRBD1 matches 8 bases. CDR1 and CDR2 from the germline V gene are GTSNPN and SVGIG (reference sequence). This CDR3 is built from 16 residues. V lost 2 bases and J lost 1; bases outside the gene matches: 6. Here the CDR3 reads CAWSRTGKITNEKLFF. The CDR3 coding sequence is TGTGCCTGGAGTAGGACAGGGAAAATAACTAATGAAAAACTGTTTTTT. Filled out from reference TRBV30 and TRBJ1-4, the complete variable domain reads SQTIHQWPATLVQPVGSPLSLECTVEGTSNPNLYWYRQAAGRGLQLLFYSVGIGQISSEVPQNLSASRPQDRQFILSSKKLLLSDSGFYLCAWSRTGKITNEKLFFGSGTQLSVL.

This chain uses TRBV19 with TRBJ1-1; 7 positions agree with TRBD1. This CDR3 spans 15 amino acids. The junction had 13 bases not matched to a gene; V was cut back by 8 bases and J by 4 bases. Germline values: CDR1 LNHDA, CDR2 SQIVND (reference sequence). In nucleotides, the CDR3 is TGTGCCAGTGGTCAACAGGGGTCCACGGGCACTGAAGCTTTCTTT. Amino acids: CASGQQGSTGTEAFF.

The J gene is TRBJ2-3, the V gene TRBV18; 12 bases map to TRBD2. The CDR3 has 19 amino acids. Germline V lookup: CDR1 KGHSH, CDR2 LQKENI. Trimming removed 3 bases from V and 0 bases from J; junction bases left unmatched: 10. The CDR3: CASSPIARTSGTSTDTQYF. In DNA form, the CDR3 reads TGTGCCAGCTCACCGATAGCCCGGACTAGCGGGACTAGCACAGATACGCAGTATTTT.

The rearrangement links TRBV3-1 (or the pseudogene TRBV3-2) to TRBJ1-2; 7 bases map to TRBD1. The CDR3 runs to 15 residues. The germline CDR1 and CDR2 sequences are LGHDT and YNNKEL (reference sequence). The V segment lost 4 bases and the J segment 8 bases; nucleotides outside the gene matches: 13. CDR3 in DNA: TGTGCCAGCAGCCTAATTTCAACAGGGGAACGAGGCTACACCTTC. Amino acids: CASSLISTGERGYTF.

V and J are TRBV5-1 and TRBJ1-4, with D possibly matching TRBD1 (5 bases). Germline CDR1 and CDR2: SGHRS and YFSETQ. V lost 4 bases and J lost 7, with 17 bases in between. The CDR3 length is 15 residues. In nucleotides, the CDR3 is TGCGCCAGCAGCCGGGGGATGCAACTAACTGAAAAACTGTTTTTT. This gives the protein CASSRGMQLTEKLFF.

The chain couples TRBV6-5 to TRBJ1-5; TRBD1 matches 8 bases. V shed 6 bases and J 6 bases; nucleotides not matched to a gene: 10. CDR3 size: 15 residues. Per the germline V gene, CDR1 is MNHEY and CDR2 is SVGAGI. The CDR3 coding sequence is TGTGCCAGCAGGGGGGGACAGGAAAAAGGTCAGCCCCAGCATTTT. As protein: CASRGGQEKGQPQHF.

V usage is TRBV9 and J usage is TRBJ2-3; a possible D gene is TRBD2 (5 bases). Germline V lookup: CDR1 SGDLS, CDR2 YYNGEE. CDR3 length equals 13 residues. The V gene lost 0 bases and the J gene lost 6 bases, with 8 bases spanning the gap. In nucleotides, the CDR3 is TGTGCCAGCAGCGTAGAAAGGGAGGATACGCAGTATTTT. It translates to CASSVEREDTQYF.

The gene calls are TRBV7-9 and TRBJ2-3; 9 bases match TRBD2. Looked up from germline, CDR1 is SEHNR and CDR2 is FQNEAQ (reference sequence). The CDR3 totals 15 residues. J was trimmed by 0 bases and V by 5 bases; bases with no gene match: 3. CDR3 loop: CASSLTSGSTDTQYF. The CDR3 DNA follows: TGTGCCAGCAGCCTTACTAGCGGGAGCACAGATACGCAGTATTTT. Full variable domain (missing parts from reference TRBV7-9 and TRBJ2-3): DTGVSQNPRHKITKRGQNVTFRCDPISEHNRLYWYRQTLGQGPEFLTYFQNEAQLEKSRLLSDRFSAERPKGSFSTLEIQRTEQGDSAMYLCASSLTSGSTDTQYFGPGTRLTVL.

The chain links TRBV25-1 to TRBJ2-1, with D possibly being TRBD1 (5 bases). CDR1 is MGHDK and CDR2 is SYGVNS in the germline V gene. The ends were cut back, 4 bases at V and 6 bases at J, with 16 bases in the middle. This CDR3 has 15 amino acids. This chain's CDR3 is CASSGVVAGRNEQFF. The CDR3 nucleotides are TGTGCCAGCAGTGGTGTAGTTGCAGGGCGCAATGAGCAGTTCTTC.

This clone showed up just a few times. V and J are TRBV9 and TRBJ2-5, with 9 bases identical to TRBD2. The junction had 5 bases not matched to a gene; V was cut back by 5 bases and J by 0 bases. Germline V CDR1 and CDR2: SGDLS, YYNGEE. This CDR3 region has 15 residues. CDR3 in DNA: TGTGCCAGCAGTCGGACTAGCGTAAACCAAGAGACCCAGTACTTC. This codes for CASSRTSVNQETQYF.

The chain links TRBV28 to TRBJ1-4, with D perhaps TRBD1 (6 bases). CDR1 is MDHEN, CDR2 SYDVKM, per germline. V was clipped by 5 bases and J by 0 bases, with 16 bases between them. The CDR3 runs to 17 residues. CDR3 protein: CASSIPGQLSTNEKLFF. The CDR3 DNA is TGTGCCAGCAGTATACCGGGACAACTCTCAACTAATGAAAAACTGTTTTTT.

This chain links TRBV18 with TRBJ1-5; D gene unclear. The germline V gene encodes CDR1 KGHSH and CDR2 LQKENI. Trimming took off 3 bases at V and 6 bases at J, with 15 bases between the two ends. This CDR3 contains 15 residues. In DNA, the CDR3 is TGTGCCAGCTCACCTTCTAGCGGTCGGGTTCAGCCCCAGCATTTT. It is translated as CASSPSSGRVQPQHF.

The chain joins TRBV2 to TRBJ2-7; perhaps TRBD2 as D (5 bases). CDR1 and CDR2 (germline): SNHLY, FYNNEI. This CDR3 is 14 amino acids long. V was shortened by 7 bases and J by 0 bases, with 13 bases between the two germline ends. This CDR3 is CASTQLGYSYEQYF. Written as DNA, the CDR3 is TGTGCCAGCACCCAACTAGGGTACTCCTACGAGCAGTACTTC.

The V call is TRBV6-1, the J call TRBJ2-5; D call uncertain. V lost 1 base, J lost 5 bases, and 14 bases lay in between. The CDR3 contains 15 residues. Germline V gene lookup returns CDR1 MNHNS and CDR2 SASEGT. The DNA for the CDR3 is TGTGCCAGCAGTGAAGAACTTTGGTCCCGGGAGACCCAGTACTTC. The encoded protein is CASSEELWSRETQYF.

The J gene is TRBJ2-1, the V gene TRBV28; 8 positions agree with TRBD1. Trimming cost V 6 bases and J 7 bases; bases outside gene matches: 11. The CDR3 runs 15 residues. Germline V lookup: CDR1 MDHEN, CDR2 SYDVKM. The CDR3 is CASSIQGGGLNEQFF. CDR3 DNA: TGTGCCAGCAGCATACAGGGGGGTGGTCTGAATGAGCAGTTCTTC.

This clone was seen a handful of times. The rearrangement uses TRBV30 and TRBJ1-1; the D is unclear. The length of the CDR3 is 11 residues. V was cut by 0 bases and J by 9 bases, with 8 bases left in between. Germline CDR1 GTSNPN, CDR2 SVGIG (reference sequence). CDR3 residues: CAWSVAGKAFF. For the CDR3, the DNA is TGTGCCTGGAGTGTCGCGGGTAAAGCTTTCTTT.

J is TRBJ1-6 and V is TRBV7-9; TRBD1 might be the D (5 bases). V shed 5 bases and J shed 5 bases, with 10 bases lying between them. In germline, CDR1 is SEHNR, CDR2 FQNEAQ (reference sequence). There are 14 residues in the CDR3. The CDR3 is CASSLHRNNSPLHF. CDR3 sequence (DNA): TGTGCCAGCAGCCTACACAGGAATAATTCACCCCTCCACTTT.

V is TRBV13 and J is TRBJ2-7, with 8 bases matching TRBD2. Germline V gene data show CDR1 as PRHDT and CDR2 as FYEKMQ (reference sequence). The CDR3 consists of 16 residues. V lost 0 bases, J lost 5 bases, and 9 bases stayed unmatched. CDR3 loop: CASSLGLSGNFHEQYF. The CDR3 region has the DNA TGTGCCAGCAGCTTAGGACTTAGCGGGAACTTCCACGAGCAGTACTTC.

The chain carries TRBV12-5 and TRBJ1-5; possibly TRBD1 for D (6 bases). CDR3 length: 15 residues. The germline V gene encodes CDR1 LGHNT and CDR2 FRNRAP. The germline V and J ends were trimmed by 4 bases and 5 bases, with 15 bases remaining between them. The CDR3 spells CASGSGTSIHQPQHF. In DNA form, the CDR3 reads TGTGCTAGTGGTTCGGGGACATCCATTCATCAGCCCCAGCATTTT.

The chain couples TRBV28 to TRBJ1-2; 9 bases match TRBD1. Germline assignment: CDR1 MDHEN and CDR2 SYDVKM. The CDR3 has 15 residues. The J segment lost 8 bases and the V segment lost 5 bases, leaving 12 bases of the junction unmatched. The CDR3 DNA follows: TGTGCCAGCAGTACAGCCGGGACAGGGTCTCGCGGCTACACCTTC. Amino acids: CASSTAGTGSRGYTF.

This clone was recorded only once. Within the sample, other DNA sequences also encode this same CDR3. The chain's CDR3 is CSAGQMNTEAFF. The CDR3 DNA reads as TGCAGCGCGGGACAGATGAACACTGAAGCTTTCTTT. This sequence joins TRBV29-1 and TRBJ1-1; 7 positions agree with TRBD1. Trimming cost V 7 bases and J 0 bases; bases outside gene matches: 2. The CDR3 totals 12 residues. Germline CDR1 SQVTM, CDR2 ANQGSEA. Full variable domain (outside the CDR3, taken from reference TRBV29-1 and TRBJ1-1): SAVISQKPSRDICQRGTSLTIQCQVDSQVTMMFWYRQQPGQSLTLIATANQGSEATYESGFVIDKFPISRPNLTFSTLTVSNMSPEDSSIYLCSAGQMNTEAFFGQGTRLTVV.